A single sample is the source of the 30 T cell receptor beta chains below, sequenced in a study of T cell repertoires in cytomegalovirus infection. Their antigen targets remain unknown. Via MiXCR, TCRdb re-called the reads, giving one row per CDR3 protein. The sample records about 71,000 distinct CDR3 sequences, approximately 22% being singletons. The specimen comprised CD8+ T cells from cultured PBMCs, sampled from culture after CMV antigen stimulation. These receptors came from a human donor in good health (CMV status not recorded). Some clones in this sample may be carry-over from other donors' samples.

J is TRBJ2-1 and V is TRBV7-9; D is undetermined. The CDR3 spans 12 residues. The V end lost 4 bases, the J end lost 5 bases, and 6 bases lay between the germline ends. The germline V gene encodes CDR1 SEHNR and CDR2 FQNEAQ (reference sequence). CDR3 bases: TGTGCCAGCAGCTCCCATAACAATGAGCAGTTCTTC. Protein sequence: CASSSHNNEQFF.

The chain couples TRBV4-3 to TRBJ1-4, with a possible D match to TRBD1 (6 bases). This CDR3 spans 15 amino acids. The germline V gene has CDR1 LGHNA and CDR2 YSLEER. V was trimmed by 0 bases and J by 8 bases, leaving 13 bases between them. This CDR3 is CASSQEIGGWEKLFF. The CDR3, as DNA: TGCGCCAGCAGCCAAGAAATCGGGGGCTGGGAAAAACTGTTTTTT.

This chain joins TRBV6-2 or TRBV6-3 and TRBJ2-1; 7 bases line up with TRBD1. Losses at the gene ends were 6 bases for V and 2 bases for J; bases not matched to a gene: 7. The CDR3 spans 15 residues. CDR1 and CDR2 from the germline V gene are MNHEY and SVGEGT. The CDR3 here is CASRARQGPYNEQFF. The CDR3 DNA follows: TGTGCCAGCAGAGCCCGACAGGGTCCCTACAATGAGCAGTTCTTC.

This clonotype was detected ten times or more. The chain's CDR3 is CASGQGPEAFF. DNA of the CDR3: TGTGCCAGCGGACAGGGGCCTGAAGCTTTCTTT. This rearrangement joins TRBV6-2 or TRBV6-3 to TRBJ1-1; 9 bases match TRBD1. CDR1 and CDR2 from the germline V gene are MNHEY and SVGEGT. The CDR3 has 11 amino acids. V shed 8 bases, J shed 6 bases, and the junction held 1 base outside the gene matches.

In its sample, this clonotype was seen a few times. V usage is TRBV6-5 and J usage is TRBJ2-3, with 9 bases that match TRBD1. The trim removed 4 bases at V and 7 bases at J, leaving 6 bases unmatched. There are 14 residues in the CDR3. Per the germline V gene, CDR1 is MNHEY and CDR2 is SVGAGI. Written as DNA, the CDR3 is TGTGCCAGCAGTTTGGGACAGGGAGGAAATACGCAGTATTTT. This encodes CASSLGQGGNTQYF.

This clonotype was found many times. The chain uses TRBV6-2 or TRBV6-3 and TRBJ2-1; perhaps TRBD1 as D (6 bases). The CDR3 runs 16 residues. V lost 7 bases and J lost 7, with 23 bases in between. In germline, CDR1 is MNHEY, CDR2 SVGEGT. CDR3 protein: CASKKGVTGLMNEQFF. For the CDR3, the DNA is TGTGCCAGCAAAAAGGGTGTTACAGGGCTCATGAATGAGCAGTTCTTC.

This chain joins TRBV15 and TRBJ1-3; 7 positions agree with TRBD1. Trimming removed 3 bases from V and 2 bases from J; junction bases left unmatched: 7. The CDR3 runs 16 residues. Germline values: CDR1 LNHNV, CDR2 YYDKDF (reference sequence). DNA of the CDR3: TGTGCCACCAGCAGCGGGCAGGGGGTCCCTGGAAACACCATATATTTT. Translating it yields CATSSGQGVPGNTIYF.

V gene TRBV7-8 combines with J gene TRBJ1-5; the D is unclear. The germline V gene has CDR1 SGHVS and CDR2 FQNEAQ. V lost 0 bases to trimming and J lost 7 bases, with 4 bases between them. The CDR3 has 12 residues. In DNA, the CDR3 is TGTGCCAGCAGCTTAGCGCTGCAGCCCCAGCATTTT. It is translated as CASSLALQPQHF. Supplemented by reference TRBV7-8 and TRBJ1-5, the full variable domain reads GAGVSQSPRYKVAKRGQDVALRCDPISGHVSLFWYQQALGQGPEFLTYFQNEAQLDKSGLPSDRFFAERPEGSVSTLKIQRTQQEDSAVYLCASSLALQPQHFGDGTRLSIL.

There are many counts of this clonotype. V and J are TRBV7-6 and TRBJ1-3, with 11 bases that match TRBD1. Per the germline V gene, CDR1 is SGHVS and CDR2 is FNYEAQ. This CDR3 region has 17 residues. Unmatched junction bases numbered 12, after V lost 6 bases and J lost 5 bases. The CDR3 loop is CASRVGGTGGRRNTIYF. CDR3 DNA: TGTGCCAGCAGAGTTGGAGGGACAGGGGGTAGGAGAAACACCATATATTTT.

The chain combines TRBV6-2 or TRBV6-3 with TRBJ1-1, with D unclear. Trimming took off 4 bases at V and 4 bases at J, with 4 bases between the two ends. Germline V CDR1 and CDR2: MNHEY, SVGEGT. The CDR3 extends over 11 amino acids. CDR3 bases: TGTGCCAGCAGTTTCCTCACTGAAGCTTTCTTT. It codes for CASSFLTEAFF.

The chain employs TRBV4-1 and TRBJ1-2; D may be TRBD1 (5 bases). Per germline, CDR1 MGHRA and CDR2 YSYEKL. This CDR3 has 15 amino acids. V was pared by 1 base and J by 4 bases, with 13 bases between. The DNA of the CDR3 is TGCGCCAGCAGCCAAGCCGGGGGGGAGGGCTATGGCTACACCTTC. Protein sequence: CASSQAGGEGYGYTF.

The CDR3 loop is CASSYPLIAGRTYNEQFF. CDR3 DNA: TGTGCCAGCAGTTACCCCCTTATAGCGGGCCGGACCTACAATGAGCAGTTCTTC. The V gene is TRBV6-2 or TRBV6-3, the J gene TRBJ2-1, with TRBD2 matching over 7 bases. The CDR3 has 18 residues. V shed 2 bases, J shed 2 bases, and the junction held 12 bases outside the gene matches. The germline gives CDR1 MNHEY, CDR2 SVGEGT.

This clonotype was found a few times. The J gene is TRBJ2-6, the V gene TRBV9; 8 nucleotides match TRBD1. After removal of 4 bases from V and 4 bases from J, the junction contained 7 bases not matched to a gene. From germline, CDR1 is SGDLS and CDR2 YYNGEE. The CDR3 is made up of 16 amino acids. For the CDR3, the DNA is TGTGCCAGCAGCCCACGGACAGGGTCCGGGGCCAACGTCCTGACTTTC. This sequence encodes CASSPRTGSGANVLTF. The complete variable domain, with remaining parts taken from reference TRBV9 and TRBJ2-6, reads DSGVTQTPKHLITATGQRVTLRCSPRSGDLSVYWYQQSLDQGLQFLIQYYNGEERAKGNILERFSAQQFPDLHSELNLSSLELGDSALYFCASSPRTGSGANVLTFGAGSRLTVL.

The chain has TRBV7-6 and TRBJ2-4; 10 bases agree with TRBD1. After removal of 4 bases from V and 0 bases from J, the junction contained 3 bases not matched to a gene. Germline V gene lookup returns CDR1 SGHVS and CDR2 FNYEAQ. The length of the CDR3 is 16 residues. In DNA form, the CDR3 reads TGTGCCAGCAGCTCAGGGACAGGGGTAGCCAAAAACATTCAGTACTTC. This encodes CASSSGTGVAKNIQYF.

This clonotype was counted only a few times. The rearrangement uses TRBV24-1 and TRBJ2-3, with a possible D match to TRBD1 (6 bases). This CDR3 region has 16 residues. Per the germline V gene, CDR1 is KGHDR and CDR2 is SFDVKD. Trimming cost V 2 bases and J 2 bases, with 13 bases left between them. This CDR3 reads CATSDSTGIPTDTQYF. The CDR3 region has the DNA TGTGCCACCAGTGATTCCACAGGGATTCCCACAGATACGCAGTATTTT.

This clonotype has more than one count but fewer than ten. CDR3: CASSSGTSPYEQYF. CDR3 sequence (DNA): TGTGCCAGCAGCTCCGGGACCAGTCCCTACGAGCAGTACTTC. This chain uses TRBV12-3 or TRBV12-4 with TRBJ2-7; D tentatively fits TRBD1 or TRBD2 (5 bases each). Trimming removed 6 bases from V and 2 bases from J, with 14 bases in between. The CDR3 loop spans 14 amino acids.

The chain recombines TRBV11-2 with TRBJ1-1, with D maybe TRBD1 (6 bases). Per germline, CDR1 SGHAT and CDR2 FQNNGV. Trimming stripped 0 bases from V and 5 bases from J, with 10 bases between. The CDR3 covers 14 residues. CDR3 sequence: CASSLDYRGTEAFF. The CDR3 DNA sequence: TGTGCCAGCAGCTTAGACTATAGGGGGACTGAAGCTTTCTTT.

This clonotype turned up a few times. DNA of the CDR3: TGTGCCAGCAGTCAGGACAGGGGGCGCGGCAATCAGCCCCAGCATTTT. Amino acids: CASSQDRGRGNQPQHF. The V gene is TRBV28, the J gene TRBJ1-5; 11 bases are a match to TRBD1. The CDR3 totals 16 residues. V shed 5 bases and J 2 bases; nucleotides not matched to a gene: 5. Per the germline V gene, CDR1 is MDHEN and CDR2 is SYDVKM.

The chain is built from TRBV7-2 and TRBJ2-2, with D possibly TRBD1 on 6 matching bases. V was trimmed by 5 bases and J by 5 bases, leaving 9 bases between them. The CDR3 sequence is 13 residues long. Germline CDR1 reads SGHTA; CDR2 reads FQGNSA. CDR3 in DNA: TGTGCCAGCAGCGAGACAGGAACCGGGGAGCTGTTTTTT. It codes for CASSETGTGELFF.

The V call is TRBV7-6, the J call TRBJ1-1; D possibly corresponds to TRBD1 (5 bases). Germline CDR1 and CDR2: SGHVS and FNYEAQ. The CDR3 runs 12 residues. Trimming removed 6 bases from V and 5 bases from J, with 10 bases in between. CDR3 protein: CASSWGGTEAFF. The CDR3 bases are TGTGCCAGCAGTTGGGGGGGGACTGAAGCTTTCTTT.

This chain joins TRBV7-2 and TRBJ2-7; the D is unclear. CDR3 length equals 15 residues. The V gene lost 2 bases and the J gene lost 2 bases, with 13 bases spanning the gap. Per the germline V gene, CDR1 is SGHTA and CDR2 is FQGNSA. The CDR3 DNA is TGTGCCAGCAGCTTATCGACAACGGCTCCCTACGAGCAGTACTTC. This codes for CASSLSTTAPYEQYF.

This clonotype turned up a few times. The CDR3 region is CAIAEGASYGYTF. CDR3 nucleotide sequence: TGTGCCATCGCTGAGGGGGCCTCCTATGGCTACACCTTC. The rearrangement joins TRBV12-3 or TRBV12-4 to TRBJ1-2, with 7 bases matching TRBD1. V dropped 10 bases and J dropped 4; count of bases not matched to a gene: 9. This CDR3 contains 13 residues.

This clonotype was found a few times. At one boundary the junction diverges from the germline segment, which might be a read error. The chain carries TRBV6-2 or TRBV6-3 and TRBJ1-5; 10 bases align to TRBD1. The germline CDR1 and CDR2 sequences are MNHEY and SVGEGT. The CDR3 is 15 residues long. The CDR3 reads CDSSPGTGVGQPQHF. DNA of the CDR3: TGTGACAGCAGTCCCGGGACAGGGGTTGGACAGCCCCAGCATTTT.

This clonotype appeared a few times. The chain links TRBV9 to TRBJ2-3; 8 bases line up with TRBD2. V gave up 3 bases and J gave up 4 bases; unmatched junction bases: 4. CDR3 length equals 14 residues. CDR1 is SGDLS and CDR2 is YYNGEE in the germline V gene. For the CDR3, the DNA is TGTGCCAGCAGCGGTAGCGGGATGGCAGATACGCAGTATTTT. It codes for CASSGSGMADTQYF.

This clonotype has more than one count but fewer than ten. The V and J genes are TRBV2 and TRBJ2-1, with 7 bases matching TRBD1. The CDR3 runs 12 residues. V gave up 6 bases and J gave up 8 bases; unmatched junction bases: 4. The germline V gene encodes CDR1 SNHLY and CDR2 FYNNEI. CDR3 nucleotide sequence: TGTGCCAGCAGGGACAGGTTCGATGAGCAGTTCTTC. It yields the protein CASRDRFDEQFF.

In this sample, this clonotype turned up a few times. The chain couples TRBV5-5 to TRBJ1-2, with TRBD1 identical over 7 bases. CDR1 and CDR2 from the germline V gene are SGHKS and YYEKEE (reference sequence). This CDR3 region has 16 residues. With 4 bases clipped from V and 8 bases from J, the junction kept 17 bases outside the gene matches. The CDR3 nucleotides read TGTGCCAGCAGCCTCGGCCAGTTAGACAGGGTGAAGGGCTACACCTTC. As protein: CASSLGQLDRVKGYTF.

This clonotype was observed a handful of times. The rearrangement links TRBV28 to TRBJ2-7; TRBD2 matches 8 bases. Germline CDR1 and CDR2: MDHEN and SYDVKM. CDR3 size: 16 residues. With 5 bases clipped from V and 0 bases from J, the junction kept 9 bases outside the gene matches. The CDR3 DNA reads TGTGCCAGCAGTGCGATGGCGGGGGGTAGCTCCTACGAGCAGTACTTC. This encodes CASSAMAGGSSYEQYF.

This clonotype appeared a few times. This chain connects TRBV19 to TRBJ1-1; 7 bases match TRBD1. Germline CDR1 and CDR2: LNHDA and SQIVND (reference sequence). Trimming at V came to 6 bases and at J to 4 bases, leaving 5 bases not matched to a gene. CDR3 size: 13 residues. As DNA, the CDR3 is TGTGCCAGTAGGAAAACAGGGGTCACTGAAGCTTTCTTT. It codes for CASRKTGVTEAFF.

This sequence joins TRBV10-1 and TRBJ2-1; 7 nucleotides match TRBD2. Unmatched junction bases numbered 1, after V lost 2 bases and J lost 0 bases. CDR1 is WNHNN, CDR2 SYGVQD, per germline (reference sequence). The CDR3 runs 15 residues. CDR3 sequence reads: CASSEGTTSYNEQFF. In DNA, the CDR3 is TGCGCCAGCAGTGAGGGGACTACCTCCTACAATGAGCAGTTCTTC.

The V and J genes are TRBV6-8 and TRBJ2-2; the match to TRBD1 covers 9 bases. From germline, CDR1 is MNHGY and CDR2 SAAAGT. CDR3 size: 17 residues. The V gene end was trimmed by 4 bases and the J gene end by 4 bases; junction bases not matched to a gene: 10. The CDR3 here is CASSWGQGVGSTGELFF. DNA of the CDR3: TGTGCCAGCAGTTGGGGACAGGGCGTAGGATCCACCGGGGAGCTGTTTTTT.